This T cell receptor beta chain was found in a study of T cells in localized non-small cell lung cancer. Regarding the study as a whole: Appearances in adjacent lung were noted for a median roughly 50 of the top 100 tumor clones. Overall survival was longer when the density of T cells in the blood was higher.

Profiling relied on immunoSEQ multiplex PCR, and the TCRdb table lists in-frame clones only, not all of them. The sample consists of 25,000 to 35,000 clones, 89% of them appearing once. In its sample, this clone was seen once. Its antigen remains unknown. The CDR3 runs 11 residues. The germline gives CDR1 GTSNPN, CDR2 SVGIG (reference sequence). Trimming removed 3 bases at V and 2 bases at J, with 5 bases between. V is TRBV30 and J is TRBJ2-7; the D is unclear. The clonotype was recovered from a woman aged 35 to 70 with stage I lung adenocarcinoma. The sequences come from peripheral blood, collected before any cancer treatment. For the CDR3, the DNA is TGTGCCTGGAGCACACCCTACGAGCAGTACTTC. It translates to CAWSTPYEQYF.